This T cell receptor beta chain comes out of a study of control samples from healthy donors and cancer patients. The germline V and J ends were trimmed by 8 bases and 0 bases, with 12 bases remaining between them. This CDR3 spans 13 amino acids. Germline assignment: CDR1 GTSNPN and CDR2 SVGIG (reference sequence). Using immunoSEQ multiplex PCR, the repertoire was profiled, and TCRdb retains in-frame clones only, with some absent. The repertoire holds 80,000 or so clones, with 91% as singletons. This TCR was recovered from a man aged 45-65 years in good health. The sample was blood. The V gene is TRBV30, the J gene TRBJ2-3; D might be TRBD2 (6 bases). The CDR3 protein is CAGTEQSTDTQYF. CDR3 in DNA: TGTGCCGGGACTGAGCAAAGCACAGATACGCAGTATTTT.